One and the same sample provided the 18 T cell receptor beta chains below, sequenced in a study of T cell responses to AZD1222 COVID-19 vaccine. The assay was immunoSEQ multiplex PCR, and TCRdb's table has in-frame clones only and misses some. The sample has some 150,000 clones, roughly nine tenths seen once. Specimen: peripheral blood, collected after recovery from COVID-19. The source is an adult who had recovered from COVID-19.

The chain employs TRBV7-3 and TRBJ2-2, with 11 bases aligning to TRBD1. The length of the CDR3 is 18 residues. J lost 0 bases, V lost 5 bases, and 8 bases had no gene match. Germline assignment: CDR1 SGHTA and CDR2 FQGTGA. The CDR3 loop is CASSPGQGASPNTGELFF. The CDR3 nucleotides are TGTGCCAGCAGCCCTGGACAGGGGGCGAGCCCGAACACCGGGGAGCTGTTTTTT.

The table lists this clone with a count of one. The chain is built from TRBV18 and TRBJ1-2; a weak D match, TRBD1 (5 bases). V lost 2 bases and J lost 8, with 15 bases in between. The CDR3 loop spans 14 amino acids. CDR1 and CDR2 (germline): KGHSH, LQKENI. In DNA, the CDR3 is TGTGCCAGCTCACCAAGTCGCGGGGCGGACGGCTACACCTTC. Translated: CASSPSRGADGYTF. The whole variable domain, filled in from reference TRBV18 and TRBJ1-2, reads NAGVMQNPRHLVRRRGQEARLRCSPMKGHSHVYWYRQLPEEGLKFMVYLQKENIIDESGMPKERFSAEFPKEGPSILRIQQVVRGDSAAYFCASSPSRGADGYTFGSGTRLTVV.

This clone was counted a few times. The chain couples TRBV5-1 to TRBJ2-3; no clear D gene. From germline, CDR1 is SGHRS and CDR2 YFSETQ. The CDR3 extends over 15 amino acids. V was shortened by 7 bases and J by 0 bases, with 15 bases between the two germline ends. CDR3 DNA: TGCGCCAGCTCTGACTCGCCCACTAGCACAGATACGCAGTATTTT. This sequence encodes CASSDSPTSTDTQYF.

The V and J genes are TRBV27 and TRBJ2-3; TRBD2 matches at 11 bases. This CDR3 spans 15 amino acids. Germline V gene sequence: CDR1 MNHEY, CDR2 SMNVEV (reference sequence). V was pared by 6 bases and J by 6 bases, with 8 bases of the junction left unmatched. The CDR3, as DNA: TGTGCCAGCAGACTAACTAGCGGGAGAGGGGATACGCAGTATTTT. Translating it yields CASRLTSGRGDTQYF.

This sequence joins TRBV7-8 and TRBJ2-1; TRBD2 matches 10 bases. The CDR3 has 16 amino acids. V lost 1 base to trimming and J lost 4 bases; unmatched junction nucleotides: 4. Germline values: CDR1 SGHVS, CDR2 FQNEAQ. In DNA form, the CDR3 reads TGTGCCAGCAGCTTAGAACGAGCGGGGGGGTACAATGAGCAGTTCTTC. Its protein product is CASSLERAGGYNEQFF.

The count of this clone is one. V and J are TRBV7-3 and TRBJ1-1; TRBD1 is a possible D gene (6 bases). V lost 5 bases and J 3 bases, leaving 10 bases between the germline ends. Germline V gene data show CDR1 as SGHTA and CDR2 as FQGTGA. The CDR3 loop spans 13 amino acids. Written as DNA, the CDR3 is TGTGCCAGCAGCCCACAGGGATACACTGAAGCTTTCTTT. The encoded protein is CASSPQGYTEAFF.

The chain combines TRBV7-9 with TRBJ2-2; TRBD2 is a possible D gene (5 bases). V lost 5 bases to trimming and J lost 5 bases, with 15 bases between them. The V gene's germline CDR1 is SEHNR and CDR2 FQNEAQ (reference sequence). The CDR3 has 15 amino acids. The CDR3 DNA sequence: TGTGCCAGCAGCCCTAGAGAGGGAAAAACCGGGGAGCTGTTTTTT. It yields the protein CASSPREGKTGELFF.

The chain links TRBV4-3 to TRBJ2-7; D is unclear. CDR3 length: 14 residues. The ends were cut back, 1 base at V and 5 bases at J, with 12 bases in the middle. Germline V gene lookup returns CDR1 LGHNA and CDR2 YSLEER. The DNA for the CDR3 is TGCGCCAGCAGCCAAGCAGTGGCTGTTGACGAGCAGTACTTC. Amino acid sequence: CASSQAVAVDEQYF.

This chain connects TRBV14 to TRBJ2-7, with D perhaps being TRBD1 or TRBD2 (5 bases each). The CDR3 has 15 amino acids. Deletions cut 6 bases from V and 0 bases from J, with 15 bases between. CDR1 and CDR2 from the germline V gene are SGHDN and FVKESK. The CDR3 reads CASSQYWGSSYEQYF. CDR3 in DNA: TGTGCCAGCAGTCAATATTGGGGGAGCTCCTACGAGCAGTACTTC.

Comment on this clone: This sample also contains other DNA sequences that code for the same CDR3. This chain uses TRBV5-1 with TRBJ2-7; D perhaps matches TRBD1 (5 bases). This CDR3 spans 14 amino acids. Trimming stripped 0 bases from V and 1 base from J, with 8 bases between. Per germline, CDR1 SGHRS and CDR2 YFSETQ. CDR3 sequence reads: CASSLGRASYEQYF. The CDR3 bases are TGCGCCAGCAGCTTGGGCAGGGCGTCCTACGAGCAGTACTTC.

The V gene is TRBV28, the J gene TRBJ2-5; D is perhaps TRBD2 (5 bases). CDR3 length: 15 amino acids. Germline loops: CDR1 MDHEN, CDR2 SYDVKM. Trimming cost V 5 bases and J 3 bases, with 16 bases left between them. The CDR3 nucleotides read TGTGCCAGCAGTCCCACAATGGGAGTTGAAGAGACCCAGTACTTC. Its protein product is CASSPTMGVEETQYF.

The V gene is TRBV6-4, the J gene TRBJ2-1, with D uncertain. The V and J ends lost 3 bases and 1 base respectively, with 13 bases between them. The germline gives CDR1 MRHNA, CDR2 SNTAGT. The CDR3 extends over 16 amino acids. For the CDR3, the DNA is TGTGCCAGCAGTGATTTGCGTACCCGTTCCTACAATGAGCAGTTCTTC. Translating gives CASSDLRTRSYNEQFF.

The chain is built from TRBV7-2 and TRBJ2-2; no definite D call. V was trimmed by 2 bases and J by 5 bases, leaving 6 bases between them. The germline V gene encodes CDR1 SGHTA and CDR2 FQGNSA. This CDR3 contains 13 residues. CDR3 nucleotides: TGTGCCAGCAGCTTAACCCAGACCGGGGAGCTGTTTTTT. It encodes CASSLTQTGELFF.

The table lists this clone with a count of one. The gene calls are TRBV9 and TRBJ2-2; 8 nucleotides match TRBD1. The J segment lost 7 bases and the V segment lost 0 bases, leaving 5 bases of the junction unmatched. This CDR3 is built from 15 residues. CDR1 and CDR2 from the germline V gene are SGDLS and YYNGEE. In nucleotides, the CDR3 is TGTGCCAGCAGCGTAGTAGACAGGGGTAACGGGGAGCTGTTTTTT. Its protein is CASSVVDRGNGELFF.

The chain joins TRBV6-1 to TRBJ1-1; a weak D match, TRBD1 (5 bases). CDR3 size: 13 residues. Trimming left V 2 bases short and J 2 bases short, with 6 bases between. CDR1 is MNHNS, CDR2 SASEGT, per germline. CDR3 sequence: CASSETGNTEAFF. The CDR3, as DNA: TGTGCCAGCAGTGAAACAGGTAACACTGAAGCTTTCTTT.

V and J are TRBV27 and TRBJ2-5; TRBD1 matches at 9 bases. The CDR3 is 16 residues long. V shed 1 base and J 1 base; nucleotides not matched to a gene: 4. Germline values: CDR1 MNHEY, CDR2 SMNVEV (reference sequence). Here the CDR3 reads CASSLYGTGLQETQYF. The CDR3 DNA is TGTGCCAGCAGTTTATACGGGACAGGGCTCCAAGAGACCCAGTACTTC.

The rearrangement joins TRBV19 to TRBJ2-6; no clear D gene. The CDR3 length is 17 residues. CDR1 and CDR2 (germline): LNHDA, SQIVND (reference sequence). Trimming stripped 1 base from V and 0 bases from J, with 10 bases between. CDR3 in amino acids: CASSIGRPHSGANVLTF. In DNA form, the CDR3 reads TGTGCCAGTAGTATAGGGAGACCGCACTCTGGGGCCAACGTCCTGACTTTC.

The chain uses TRBV18 and TRBJ2-7; a weak D match, TRBD2 (5 bases). Germline V gene data show CDR1 as KGHSH and CDR2 as LQKENI. This CDR3 spans 15 amino acids. V shed 3 bases and J shed 2 bases, with 14 bases lying between them. The CDR3 coding sequence is TGTGCCAGCTCACCGCAGTTTGAGGGCACCTACGAGCAGTACTTC. Its protein is CASSPQFEGTYEQYF.